This T cell receptor beta chain originates from a study of cytomegalovirus exposure and HLA in healthy donors. A remark on this clone: Its antigen is unknown.

PCR used 60 Vbeta primers and 13 Jbeta primers. In the original analysis: An analysis performed later counted 74 million or so unique TCR beta chains (roughly 11 million of them shared). Some clones are missing from TCRdb's copy, which holds only in-frame ones; the method was immunoSEQ multiplex PCR. The V and J calls and clone size were taken over from that table, and D and trimming were inferred from the DNA. The sample lists approximately 59,000 clones; approximately 67% were seen once. As for the donors, each was a healthy bone marrow donor. There were likely unrecorded immune exposures, though donors were nominally healthy when sampled. Study findings and constraints: Other equally common chains were less clonally expanded than HLA-associated TCR beta chains, a later analysis showed.

V lost 2 bases, J lost 4 bases, and 2 bases stayed unmatched. Germline CDR1 SGHRS, CDR2 YFSETQ. The CDR3 spans 15 residues. The V gene is TRBV5-1, the J gene TRBJ2-1, with 11 bases lining up with TRBD2. The material sequenced was PBMCs. The receptor comes from a man aged 25-40 years in good health and CMV-seronegative. Here the CDR3 reads CASSLTSGGYNEQFF. CDR3 sequence (DNA): TGCGCCAGCAGCTTAACTAGCGGGGGTTACAATGAGCAGTTCTTC.